This T cell receptor beta chain was captured in a study of cytomegalovirus exposure and HLA in healthy donors. Points from the study as a whole: The authors listed around 150 TCR beta chains as cytomegalovirus-associated. What TCR beta sequences reportedly achieved was accurate prediction of HLA-A and HLA-B alleles in most subjects. The study assumed roughly uniform donor sequencing depth for presence/absence analyses.

This clone was observed once. The antigen is not known. Use of 60 Vbeta and 13 Jbeta primers characterized the PCR. The repertoire was sequenced with immunoSEQ multiplex PCR; TCRdb's copy has only in-frame clones and lacks some. The sample shows about 93,000 clones, over 65% of them seen only once. V dropped 5 bases and J dropped 6 bases, with 16 bases sitting between them. Germline-derived CDR1 and CDR2 are MNHEY and SMNVEV (reference sequence). This CDR3 comprises 15 residues. The chain recombines TRBV27 with TRBJ2-2; D may be TRBD2 (5 bases). The sequence derives from a man aged 50 to 59 in good health and CMV-seronegative. The sample was PBMCs. The CDR3 coding sequence is TGTGCCAGCAGTCACCGGCTAGCCGCCCCCGGGGAGCTGTTTTTT. Its protein product is CASSHRLAAPGELFF.